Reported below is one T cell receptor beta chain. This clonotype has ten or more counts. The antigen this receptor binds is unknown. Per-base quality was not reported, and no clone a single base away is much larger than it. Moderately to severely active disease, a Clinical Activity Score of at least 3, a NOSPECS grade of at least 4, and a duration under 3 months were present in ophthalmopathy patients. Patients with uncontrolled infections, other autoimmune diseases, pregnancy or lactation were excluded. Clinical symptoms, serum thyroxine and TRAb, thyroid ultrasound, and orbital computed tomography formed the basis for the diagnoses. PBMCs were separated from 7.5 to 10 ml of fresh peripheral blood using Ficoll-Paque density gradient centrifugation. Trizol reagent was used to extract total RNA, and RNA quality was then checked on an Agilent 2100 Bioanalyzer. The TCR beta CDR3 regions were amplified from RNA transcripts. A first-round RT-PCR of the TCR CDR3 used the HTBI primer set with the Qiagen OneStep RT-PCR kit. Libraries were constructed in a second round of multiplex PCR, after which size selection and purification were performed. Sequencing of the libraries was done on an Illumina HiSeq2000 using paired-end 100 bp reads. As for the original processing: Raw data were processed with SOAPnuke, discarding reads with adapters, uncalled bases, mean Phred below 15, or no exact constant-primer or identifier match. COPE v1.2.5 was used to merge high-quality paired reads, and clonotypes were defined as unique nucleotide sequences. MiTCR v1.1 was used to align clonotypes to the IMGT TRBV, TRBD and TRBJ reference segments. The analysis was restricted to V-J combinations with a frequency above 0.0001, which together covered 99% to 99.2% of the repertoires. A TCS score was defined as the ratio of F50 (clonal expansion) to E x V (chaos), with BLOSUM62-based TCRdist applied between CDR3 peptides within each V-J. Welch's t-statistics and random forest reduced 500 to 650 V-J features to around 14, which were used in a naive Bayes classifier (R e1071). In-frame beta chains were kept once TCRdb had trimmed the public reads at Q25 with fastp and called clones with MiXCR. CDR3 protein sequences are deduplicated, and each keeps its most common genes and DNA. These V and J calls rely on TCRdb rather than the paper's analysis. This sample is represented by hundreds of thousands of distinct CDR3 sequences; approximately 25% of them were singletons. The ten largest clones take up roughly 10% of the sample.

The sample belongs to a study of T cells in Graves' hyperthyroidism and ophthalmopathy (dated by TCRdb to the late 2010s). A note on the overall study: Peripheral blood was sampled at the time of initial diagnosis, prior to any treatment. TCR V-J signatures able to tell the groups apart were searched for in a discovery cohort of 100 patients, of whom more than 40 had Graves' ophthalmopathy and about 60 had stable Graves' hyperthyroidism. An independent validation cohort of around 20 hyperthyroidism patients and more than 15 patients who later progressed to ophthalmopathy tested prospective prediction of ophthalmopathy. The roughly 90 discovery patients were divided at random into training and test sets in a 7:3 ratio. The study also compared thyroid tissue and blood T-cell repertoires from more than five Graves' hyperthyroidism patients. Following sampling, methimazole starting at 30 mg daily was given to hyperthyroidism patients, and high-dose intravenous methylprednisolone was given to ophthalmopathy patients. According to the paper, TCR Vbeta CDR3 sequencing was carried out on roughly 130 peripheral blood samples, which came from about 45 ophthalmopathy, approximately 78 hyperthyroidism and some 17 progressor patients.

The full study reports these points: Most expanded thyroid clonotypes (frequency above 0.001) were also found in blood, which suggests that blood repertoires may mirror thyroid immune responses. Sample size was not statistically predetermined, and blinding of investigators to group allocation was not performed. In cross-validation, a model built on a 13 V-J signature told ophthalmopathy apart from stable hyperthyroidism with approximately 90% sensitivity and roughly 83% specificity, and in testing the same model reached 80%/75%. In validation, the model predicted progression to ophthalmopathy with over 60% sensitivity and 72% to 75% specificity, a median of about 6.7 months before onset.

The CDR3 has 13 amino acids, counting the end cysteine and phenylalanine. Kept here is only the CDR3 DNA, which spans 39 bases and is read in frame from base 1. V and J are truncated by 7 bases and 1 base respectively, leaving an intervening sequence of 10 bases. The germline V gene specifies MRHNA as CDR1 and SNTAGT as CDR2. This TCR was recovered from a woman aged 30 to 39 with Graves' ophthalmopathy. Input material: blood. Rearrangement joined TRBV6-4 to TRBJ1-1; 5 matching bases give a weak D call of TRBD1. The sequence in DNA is TGTGCCAGCAAGGCGGGGGGGAACACTGAAGCTTTCTTT. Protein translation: CASKAGGNTEAFF.